Presented here are 18 T cell receptor beta chains from one specimen sequenced in a study of OX40 agonist ivuxolimab in advanced cancers. Sequencing was performed with immunoSEQ multiplex PCR; in TCRdb, only in-frame clones are kept and a portion is missing. The table records about 91,000 clones, around 88% of them present only once. Material: CD4+ or CD8+ T cells sorted from blood, obtained in a trial of the OX40 agonist ivuxolimab. The receptors derive from an adult with an advanced solid tumor such as melanoma, head and neck, liver or kidney cancer.

The gene calls are TRBV28 and TRBJ1-2; 10 bases are a match to TRBD1. The germline V gene has CDR1 MDHEN and CDR2 SYDVKM. V shed 7 bases and J 8 bases; nucleotides not matched to a gene: 10. The CDR3 has 14 amino acids. The CDR3 DNA sequence: TGTGCCAGCATTTCCGGGACAGGGGTTTTAGGCTACACCTTC. It is translated as CASISGTGVLGYTF.

The J gene is TRBJ2-7, the V gene TRBV28; D unclear. The CDR3 extends over 16 amino acids. Trimming stripped 1 base from V and 2 bases from J, with 15 bases between. The germline V gene has CDR1 MDHEN and CDR2 SYDVKM. The DNA for the CDR3 is TGTGCCAGCAGTTTATTTACCCTCACTAAGACCTACGAGCAGTACTTC. Its protein is CASSLFTLTKTYEQYF.

The rearrangement joins TRBV19 to TRBJ1-1, with 7 positions matching TRBD1. The CDR3 spans 14 residues. CDR1 and CDR2 (germline): LNHDA, SQIVND (reference sequence). J was trimmed by 6 bases and V by 5 bases; bases with no gene match: 9. CDR3 nucleotides: TGTGCCAGTAGTTCAATCGACAGGGACGCTGAAGCTTTCTTT. This gives the protein CASSSIDRDAEAFF.

The V gene is TRBV5-1, the J gene TRBJ1-2; D is possibly TRBD1 (6 bases). The V end was cut by 3 bases, the J end by 4 bases, with 7 bases between. Looked up from germline, CDR1 is SGHRS and CDR2 is YFSETQ. The CDR3 loop spans 12 amino acids. CDR3 nucleotides: TGCGCCAGCAGCTCGGACAGCTATGGCTACACCTTC. This gives the protein CASSSDSYGYTF.

The chain employs TRBV4-2 and TRBJ2-1; 8 bases align to TRBD1. V lost 1 base and J lost 4; bases outside the gene matches: 6. The CDR3 loop spans 16 amino acids. Germline V gene data show CDR1 as LGHNA and CDR2 as YNFKEQ. CDR3 protein: CASSQGGTGRYNEQFF. CDR3 coding DNA: TGTGCCAGCAGCCAAGGCGGGACAGGTCGATACAATGAGCAGTTCTTC.

The J gene is TRBJ2-5, the V gene TRBV5-1; the D gene is possibly TRBD1 (6 bases). CDR3 length equals 15 residues. V was shortened by 0 bases and J by 5 bases, with 14 bases between the two germline ends. Germline V CDR1 and CDR2: SGHRS, YFSETQ. CDR3 coding DNA: TGCGCCAGCAGCTTGGATCCAGGGGCGCAGGAGACCCAGTACTTC. This translates into CASSLDPGAQETQYF. Filled out from reference TRBV5-1 and TRBJ2-5, the complete variable domain reads KAGVTQTPRYLIKTRGQQVTLSCSPISGHRSVSWYQQTPGQGLQFLFEYFSETQRNKGNFPGRFSGRQFSNSRSEMNVSTLELGDSALYLCASSLDPGAQETQYFGPGTRLLVL.

This CDR3 reads CASSWGGLAENTQYF. Here the CDR3 DNA reads TGTGCCAGCAGCTGGGGGGGACTAGCGGAAAATACGCAGTATTTT. V usage is TRBV13 and J usage is TRBJ2-3; 11 bases are a match to TRBD2. Losses at the gene ends were 4 bases for V and 7 bases for J; bases not matched to a gene: 7. The CDR3 is made up of 15 amino acids. In germline, CDR1 is PRHDT, CDR2 FYEKMQ (reference sequence).

The chain couples TRBV6-5 to TRBJ1-2; no definite D call. The length of the CDR3 is 15 residues. CDR1 is MNHEY and CDR2 is SVGAGI in the germline V gene. The ends were cut back, 4 bases at V and 4 bases at J, with 16 bases in the middle. As DNA, the CDR3 is TGTGCCAGCAGTTCGGGCGGATCTTTGTCCTATGGCTACACCTTC. Translating gives CASSSGGSLSYGYTF.

This chain links TRBV11-2 with TRBJ1-1, with D tentatively TRBD1 (5 bases). The V gene lost 5 bases and the J gene lost 6 bases, with 10 bases spanning the gap. The CDR3 runs 12 residues. Per germline, CDR1 SGHAT and CDR2 FQNNGV. This CDR3 is CASSPQGSEAFF. In nucleotides, the CDR3 is TGTGCCAGCAGCCCCCAGGGCTCTGAAGCTTTCTTT.

The chain has TRBV5-1 and TRBJ2-5; D is uncertain. This CDR3 region has 14 residues. CDR1 is SGHRS, CDR2 YFSETQ, per germline. Trimming cost V 0 bases and J 6 bases, with 12 bases left between them. CDR3 residues: CASSLADGIQTQYF. CDR3 in DNA: TGCGCCAGCAGCTTGGCCGACGGAATTCAGACCCAGTACTTC.

This chain links TRBV13 with TRBJ2-7, with D possibly TRBD1 on 5 matching bases. V lost 0 bases, J lost 2 bases, and 11 bases lay in between. Germline values: CDR1 PRHDT, CDR2 FYEKMQ (reference sequence). The CDR3 spans 15 residues. CDR3 region: CASSLGRTSTYEQYF. For the CDR3, the DNA is TGTGCCAGCAGCTTAGGCCGGACATCAACCTACGAGCAGTACTTC.

The chain couples TRBV19 to TRBJ2-5; a weak D match, TRBD2 (7 bases). V was trimmed by 5 bases and J by 5 bases, leaving 21 bases between them. In germline, CDR1 is LNHDA, CDR2 SQIVND (reference sequence). This CDR3 has 16 residues. The CDR3 region is CASSFASGGARETQYF. CDR3 nucleotide sequence: TGTGCCAGTAGTTTTGCTAGTGGGGGGGCTCGGGAGACCCAGTACTTC. The full variable domain, completed using reference TRBV19 and TRBJ2-5, is DGGITQSPKYLFRKEGQNVTLSCEQNLNHDAMYWYRQDPGQGLRLIYYSQIVNDFQKGDIAEGYSVSREKKESFPLTVTSAQKNPTAFYLCASSFASGGARETQYFGPGTRLLVL.

This clone appeared a few times. A read error may produce the germline difference seen at one junction end. This chain connects TRBV18 to TRBJ1-5; no reliable D call. The CDR3 has 15 amino acids. CDR1 and CDR2 (germline): KGHSH, LQKENI. The chain's CDR3 is CASAPAGASNQPQHF. The CDR3 coding sequence is TGTGCCAGCGCACCCGCGGGAGCTAGCAATCAGCCCCAGCATTTT. Based on the CDR3 plus reference TRBV18 and TRBJ1-5, the full variable domain is NAGVMQNPRHLVRRRGQEARLRCSPMKGHSHVYWYRQLPEEGLKFMVYLQKENIIDESGMPKERFSAEFPKEGPSILRIQQVVRGDSAAYFCASAPAGASNQPQHFGDGTRLSIL.

The rearrangement joins TRBV6-6 to TRBJ1-4, with D unresolved. The ends were cut back, 4 bases at V and 3 bases at J, with 9 bases in the middle. The CDR3 has 14 amino acids. CDR1 MNHNY and CDR2 SVGAGI come from the germline V gene (reference sequence). The DNA of the CDR3 is TGTGCCAGCAGTTTGACGGGCCCTAATGAAAAACTGTTTTTT. Its protein product is CASSLTGPNEKLFF.

The chain combines TRBV5-4 with TRBJ2-1, with 11 positions matching TRBD2. Losses at the gene ends were 0 bases for V and 7 bases for J; bases not matched to a gene: 6. The CDR3 runs to 16 residues. Germline CDR1 is SGHNT and CDR2 is YYREEE (reference sequence). The DNA of the CDR3 is TGTGCCAGCAGCTTGGACCTTAGCGGGGGGGCGAATGAGCAGTTCTTC. Its translation: CASSLDLSGGANEQFF.

V is TRBV5-1 and J is TRBJ2-2, with D perhaps assigned TRBD1 or TRBD2 (6 bases each). CDR1 and CDR2 (germline): SGHRS, YFSETQ. The CDR3 has 16 amino acids. V lost 4 bases and J 1 base, leaving 14 bases between the germline ends. CDR3 in DNA: TGCGCCAGCAGCCCTACCGGGGGCCGGAACACCGGGGAGCTGTTTTTT. Protein sequence: CASSPTGGRNTGELFF.

The DNA for the CDR3 is TGTGCCAGCTCACAACTCCCGGGACAGGGACACTATGGCTACACCTTC. Amino acid sequence: CASSQLPGQGHYGYTF. The rearrangement joins TRBV18 to TRBJ1-2; 9 bases are a match to TRBD1. The CDR3 has 16 amino acids. Germline V gene data show CDR1 as KGHSH and CDR2 as LQKENI. V trimming: 4 bases; J trimming: 3 bases; junction bases outside the gene matches: 9.

The gene calls are TRBV4-1 and TRBJ2-1, with TRBD1 matching 7 bases. Germline V lookup: CDR1 MGHRA, CDR2 YSYEKL. After removal of 0 bases from V and 9 bases from J, the junction contained 11 bases not matched to a gene. This CDR3 region has 16 residues. The CDR3: CASSQDADRSRREQFF. DNA of the CDR3: TGCGCCAGCAGCCAAGATGCGGACAGGTCAAGGCGTGAGCAGTTCTTC.